A single T cell receptor beta chain is shown here with its context. This clone was counted once. Its antigen is not yet known. The record has no base qualities; no much larger clone is one base away. Using the deep immunoSEQ assay, TCR CDR3 regions were amplified from genomic DNA by multiplex PCR. Extracted genomic DNA from each cell subset was distributed evenly across all wells of several immunoSEQ 96-well plates, and each plate was treated as a replicate. For unsorted PBMC, 250 to 300 ng genomic DNA, equal to about 29,000 T cell genomes, was loaded into each replicate PCR. Ten immunoSEQ deep assay plates were used to sequence unsorted PBMC genomic DNA. Purified libraries were measured with a Qubit 3.0 fluorometer, size-checked on a Bioanalyzer 2100, and measured again with the KAPA Library Quantification kit. Each immunoSEQ 96-well plate was sequenced on its own single-read 150-cycle Illumina NextSeq 550 flow cell. Per the source publication's procedure: Because the immunoSEQ output included only junctional sequences and no quality scores, the filtering could not be the same as the filtering used for full-length reads. To assign V/J genes and CDR3, sequences were annotated against IMGT germline references using PyIR, a Python wrapper for IgBLAST v1.9. Any read was removed if the V/J assignment was weak (E-value above 1e-6), the CDR3 was missing, or the read contained stop codons, out-of-frame junctions, or ambiguous translated residues. V3J clonotypes were defined by identical inferred V gene, J gene, and CDR3 amino acid sequence. The percentage overlap between two repertoires was calculated by dividing the number of shared unique clonotypes by the size of the smaller repertoire. Repertoire richness was assessed with RTK rarefaction, the Chao1 estimator, and Recon v2.1 estimates of unobserved clonotypes. Held by TCRdb, this immuneACCESS table contains in-frame sequences only and omits some clones. Under half of the omission traces to an unresolved V gene where checked; the cause of the rest is unknown. V, J and clone size are taken as reported in that table, and D and trimming were inferred from the DNA itself. The sample table lists hundreds of thousands of clones, just over 75% of them with a count of one. The ten biggest clones cover 12% of the sample.

Trimming costs V 4 bases and J 11 bases, and their ends lie 12 bases apart. Measured from the cysteine to the phenylalanine, the CDR3 is 12 residues long. CDR3 DNA is the only sequence kept; it has 36 bases, read in frame from the first base. Reading the germline V gene gives CDR1 SGHRS and CDR2 YFSETQ. These data belong to a study of shared clonotypes between healthy human individuals (dated by TCRdb to 2018 to 2020). Some background on the complete study: Two women and a few men aged 18 to 49 years were included in the cohort. Blood TCR repertoires of about 5 healthy adults were deeply sequenced to estimate repertoire size and the extent of clonotype sharing between individuals. Libraries were prepared and TCR repertoires were sequenced by different laboratories using diverse techniques, in order to increase sequencing depth and limit assay-specific biases. Per donor, leukapheresis produced somewhere between about 0.8 and 9.5 billion PBMCs. Overall study results and their limits: Based on pairwise subsampling, the degree of clonotype sharing among donors was expected to be affected by sequencing depth. Because the study included a small number of donors, the genetic and exposure-history diversity represented was limited. Sampling was limited to blood, and TCR repertoires in tissue likely differ from TCR repertoires in blood.

The donors were healthy, HIV-negative adults with no recently reported acute infections or vaccinations. All donors were Caucasian adults living in Nashville, Tennessee, USA. For unsorted samples, some 100 million PBMCs were counted and genomic DNA was extracted with the QIAamp DNA Blood Mini kit. Blood was collected by leukapheresis, and PBMCs were isolated by Ficoll-Histopaque density gradient centrifugation and then cryopreserved in liquid nitrogen vapor phase. Input material: PBMCs. This receptor was obtained from a woman between 40 and 50 years old in good health. Some clones in this sample may be carry-over from other donors' samples. The chain couples TRBV5-1 to TRBJ1-4; D gene: possibly TRBD1, on 5 matching bases. The CDR3 region: CASSPGGEKLFF. The base sequence is TGCGCCAGCAGCCCGGGAGGGGAGAAACTGTTTTTT.